The present TCR beta chain was sequenced within a study of OX40 agonist ivuxolimab in advanced cancers. Turning to the study itself: The group had a mean age of around 60 years, ranged from roughly 23 to 85, and was less than 85% male. Three individuals attained partial responses, comprising one hepatocellular carcinoma case and two cutaneous melanoma cases. Study-wide results and limits: There were also nonresponders showing low normalized T-cell clonal expansion.

The CDR3 spans 15 residues. Germline values: CDR1 SGHTS, CDR2 YDEGEE. TCRdb keeps only in-frame clones here, not all; method: immunoSEQ multiplex PCR. The table has about 74,000 clones, roughly 82% seen once; the top ten hold approximately 1.5%. As for this clone: Its matching antigen is unknown. Its ends do not fully match the called genes, so a read error is possible.

This clonotype was obtained from an adult with an advanced solid tumor such as melanoma, head and neck, liver or kidney cancer. The specimen comprised CD4+ or CD8+ T cells sorted from blood, sampled in a trial of the OX40 agonist ivuxolimab. The rearrangement joins TRBV5-8 to TRBJ2-7, with D maybe TRBD1 (6 bases). CDR3 in DNA: TGCGCCAGCAGCTTTGGGGACACTTTATCCTACGAGCAGTACTTC. It yields the protein CASSFGDTLSYEQYF.